Reported below is one T cell receptor beta chain. Its antigen is not identified. The source of the sample is a study of T cell responses to AZD1222 COVID-19 vaccine. Background on the study: Second-dose schedules of about 4 or about 12 weeks were combined.

Broader study findings: Samples come after the peak T cell response, not at day 14. Spike-specific TCR breadth and depth rose after two AZD1222 doses.

Sequencing used immunoSEQ multiplex PCR; TCRdb keeps in-frame clones, though not all of them. This repertoire shows some 180,000 clones, over 85% found once; its top ten account for about 1.6%. CDR1 LGHNA and CDR2 YSLEER come from the germline V gene. The CDR3 has 16 residues. Unmatched junction bases numbered 13, after V lost 2 bases and J lost 7 bases. The chain employs TRBV4-3 and TRBJ1-2, with 7 nucleotides matching TRBD1. This receptor was taken from an adult in good health. The sequencing used peripheral blood, collected on day 0 of AZD1222 vaccination. In nucleotides, the CDR3 is TGCGCCAGCAGCCAACCGATGGCAGGGGGTATTGTTGGCTACACCTTC. Translation: CASSQPMAGGIVGYTF.